This T cell receptor (beta chain) originates from a study of T-cell memory formation after mild COVID-19. Findings and limits, study-wide: Contracting clones from day 15 to 85 had balanced CD4/CD8; later expanders favoured CD4+. Mostly located in CM and EM were contracting CD4+ clones, with contracting CD8+ clones located in EMRA. Researchers found some responding clones in pre-infection memory, a sign that cross-reactive memory joined.

Germline V gene lookup returns CDR1 SNHLY and CDR2 FYNNEI. The V gene lost 0 bases and the J gene lost 5 bases, with 10 bases spanning the gap. The CDR3 spans 14 residues. Each CDR3 protein gets one entry after TCRdb re-called the 5' RACE reads with MiXCR. The data contain roughly 200,000 distinct CDR3 sequences, 18% of them singletons. As for this clonotype: Its matching antigen is unknown.

Sequencing was done on a sample of PBMCs or a T cell subset sorted from them (not recorded which). The chain carries TRBV2 and TRBJ1-1; unclear D gene. The sequence was collected from an adult woman who had mild COVID-19 (a few samples of this study predate the infection). Cell type and time point are not known. DNA for the CDR3: TGTGCCAGCAGTGAAGCGCTTCCGGGAACTGAAGCTTTCTTT. The encoded protein is CASSEALPGTEAFF.